This TCR beta chain was found in a study of blood T cells in healthy people across ages. This clonotype was counted between two and nine times. As yet, its antigen is unknown. At one end the junction does not follow the germline gene, possibly because of a read error. Per sample, a minimum of 7 million PBMCs were isolated. Study results and caveats: Greater diversity and more naive CD4+ cells were seen in long-lived donors than in aged donors.

Combining a sample-barcoded 5' primer with a J-beta primer mix, a second PCR ran for roughly 7 to 11 cycles. TCRdb recomputed calls from the 5' RACE reads with MiXCR, one row per CDR3 protein. The table includes 1 million or so distinct CDR3 sequences, approximately 25% detected once. Separately, the same data were catalogued under a study of T cells of mothers and their children. That study adds: Detection yielded no persistent microchimeric T cell clones.

Sequenced input: blood. The origin of this receptor is a girl aged 2-10 years in good health.

The CDR3 DNA follows: TGCAGTGCTAGCTTGCCTAGCGGGGGCACGGATACGCAGTATTTT. Translating gives CSASLPSGGTDTQYF. V and J are TRBV20-1 and TRBJ2-3, with 10 positions matching TRBD2. The CDR3 runs 15 residues. From germline, CDR1 is DFQATT and CDR2 SNEGSKA (reference sequence).